Each of the 27 T cell receptor beta chains below was sequenced from the same sample in a study of cytomegalovirus exposure and HLA in healthy donors. Amplification used 60 Vbeta primers and 13 Jbeta primers. The table came from immunoSEQ multiplex PCR; TCRdb's copy has only in-frame clones and leaves some out. The sample has 79,000 or so clones, 65% to 85% seen once. Sequenced: PBMCs. These receptors were obtained from a woman aged 40 to 50 in good health and CMV-seropositive.

This clone was counted between two and nine times. The gene calls are TRBV6-1 and TRBJ2-1, with 7 bases lining up with TRBD1. The germline V gene has CDR1 MNHNS and CDR2 SASEGT. CDR3 length: 15 amino acids. Trimming at V came to 5 bases and at J to 3 bases, leaving 7 bases not matched to a gene. CDR3 region: CASSLDRENYNEQFF. The CDR3 bases are TGTGCCAGCAGTCTAGACAGGGAGAACTACAATGAGCAGTTCTTC.

V is TRBV30 and J is TRBJ2-3; D is unresolved. The CDR3 contains 13 residues. CDR1 is GTSNPN, CDR2 SVGIG, per germline (reference sequence). The V gene lost 0 bases and the J gene lost 2 bases, with 6 bases spanning the gap. In nucleotides, the CDR3 is TGTGCCTGGAGTGTGGCGGCCACAGATACGCAGTATTTT. Translating it yields CAWSVAATDTQYF.

The chain uses TRBV2 and TRBJ1-5; 9 bases are a match to TRBD1. The V and J ends lost 2 bases and 7 bases, in that order; junction bases with no gene match: 9. This CDR3 region has 16 residues. CDR1 and CDR2 from the germline V gene are SNHLY and FYNNEI. The CDR3 sequence: CASSELGQGVGQPQHF. The CDR3 coding sequence is TGTGCCAGCAGTGAATTGGGACAGGGTGTGGGCCAGCCCCAGCATTTT. The full variable domain, rest sourced from reference TRBV2 and TRBJ1-5, is EPEVTQTPSHQVTQMGQEVILRCVPISNHLYFYWYRQILGQKVEFLVSFYNNEISEKSEIFDDQFSVERPDGSNFTLKIRSTKLEDSAMYFCASSELGQGVGQPQHFGDGTRLSIL.

This clone was seen only a few times. This chain uses TRBV15 with TRBJ1-3, with TRBD1 as a possible D gene (6 bases). The CDR3 loop spans 17 amino acids. The V gene lost 1 base and the J gene lost 0 bases, with 13 bases spanning the gap. CDR1 LNHNV and CDR2 YYDKDF come from the germline V gene (reference sequence). CDR3 nucleotide sequence: TGTGCCACCAGCAGAGGGGGGGGGCCGAGCTCTGGAAACACCATATATTTT. Its protein product is CATSRGGGPSSGNTIYF. Together with reference TRBV15 and TRBJ1-3, the CDR3 gives the full variable domain: DAMVIQNPRYQVTQFGKPVTLSCSQTLNHNVMYWYQQKSSQAPKLLFHYYDKDFNNEADTPDNFQSRRPNTSFCFLDIRSPGLGDTAMYLCATSRGGGPSSGNTIYFGEGSWLTVV.

The CDR3 region has the DNA TGCGCCAGCAGCTTACTCTTCGGCACGGTGGGAGGTGGCTACACCTTC. The encoded protein is CASSLLFGTVGGGYTF. The rearrangement uses TRBV5-1 and TRBJ1-2, with D hard to call. Per germline, CDR1 SGHRS and CDR2 YFSETQ. V shed 2 bases and J shed 7 bases, with 21 bases lying between them. This CDR3 is built from 16 residues.

This chain joins TRBV5-6 and TRBJ2-7, with TRBD2 identical over 9 bases. Per germline, CDR1 SGHDT and CDR2 YYEEEE. This CDR3 spans 16 amino acids. V trimming: 1 base; J trimming: 3 bases; junction bases outside the gene matches: 8. CDR3 bases: TGTGCCAGCAGCTTGTACAGGACTAGCGATAACTACGAGCAGTACTTC. It translates to CASSLYRTSDNYEQYF. The complete variable domain, with remaining parts taken from reference TRBV5-6 and TRBJ2-7, reads DAGVTQSPTHLIKTRGQQVTLRCSPKSGHDTVSWYQQALGQGPQFIFQYYEEEERQRGNFPDRFSGHQFPNYSSELNVNALLLGDSALYLCASSLYRTSDNYEQYFGPGTRLTVT.

This chain joins TRBV28 and TRBJ1-2; D remains unclear. V was trimmed by 9 bases and J by 6 bases, leaving 20 bases between them. The CDR3 runs 14 residues. CDR1 MDHEN and CDR2 SYDVKM come from the germline V gene. The CDR3 region is CASQEGGGWDGYTF. The CDR3 coding sequence is TGTGCCAGTCAAGAGGGTGGCGGCTGGGATGGCTACACCTTC.

The genes are TRBV5-4 and TRBJ1-2; D perhaps matches TRBD1 (5 bases). The CDR3 contains 14 residues. Germline V CDR1 and CDR2: SGHNT, YYREEE (reference sequence). Between the trimmed V and J ends, which lost 3 bases and 0 bases, there was a span of 9 bases. CDR3 region: CASSSTTANYGYTF. In nucleotides, the CDR3 is TGTGCCAGCAGCTCTACGACAGCTAACTATGGCTACACCTTC. The full variable domain, with the rest looked up from reference TRBV5-4 and TRBJ1-2, is ETGVTQSPTHLIKTRGQQVTLRCSSQSGHNTVSWYQQALGQGPQFIFQYYREEENGRGNFPPRFSGLQFPNYSSELNVNALELDDSALYLCASSSTTANYGYTFGSGTRLTVV.

This clone was counted a few times. The rearrangement joins TRBV19 to TRBJ2-7, with unresolved D. CDR1 and CDR2 from the germline V gene are LNHDA and SQIVND (reference sequence). The CDR3 has 12 residues. Trimming left V 10 bases short and J 2 bases short, with 12 bases between. CDR3 sequence reads: CATEANTYEQYF. The CDR3 bases are TGTGCCACCGAAGCAAATACCTACGAGCAGTACTTC.

The V and J genes are TRBV30 and TRBJ2-1; unclear D gene. Germline values: CDR1 GTSNPN, CDR2 SVGIG (reference sequence). Deletions cut 3 bases from V and 6 bases from J, with 9 bases between. This CDR3 has 12 residues. The CDR3 region is CAWRAPFNEQFF. CDR3 sequence (DNA): TGTGCCTGGAGGGCCCCATTCAATGAGCAGTTCTTC.

The V call is TRBV11-2, the J call TRBJ1-2; possible D gene TRBD1, 5 bases. CDR1 is SGHAT and CDR2 is FQNNGV in the germline V gene. The V end was cut by 5 bases, the J end by 8 bases, with 24 bases between. This CDR3 has 16 amino acids. The DNA for the CDR3 is TGTGCCAGCAGCCCGTTAAGGGGAGGATGGGAGAGGGGCTACACCTTC. Protein product: CASSPLRGGWERGYTF. Variable domain in full (rest from reference TRBV11-2 and TRBJ1-2): EAGVAQSPRYKIIEKRQSVAFWCNPISGHATLYWYQQILGQGPKLLIQFQNNGVVDDSQLPKDRFSAERLKGVDSTLKIQPAKLEDSAVYLCASSPLRGGWERGYTFGSGTRLTVV.

The chain links TRBV2 to TRBJ1-2, with 7 bases aligning to TRBD1. Germline trimming cut 5 bases from V and 7 bases from J; bases unmatched to any gene: 10. The CDR3 is 14 residues long. Germline V gene sequence: CDR1 SNHLY, CDR2 FYNNEI. The chain's CDR3 is CASSLKTGNGGYTF. The CDR3 bases are TGTGCCAGCAGTCTAAAGACAGGGAATGGTGGCTACACCTTC.

The chain links TRBV4-1 to TRBJ2-3, with TRBD1 as a possible D gene (5 bases). Trimming cost V 1 base and J 7 bases, with 15 bases left between them. The CDR3 totals 15 residues. Germline lookup yields CDR1 MGHRA and CDR2 YSYEKL. The CDR3 nucleotides read TGCGCCAGCAGCCAAGCAGGGTTCTCGAGTTATACGCAGTATTTT. This sequence encodes CASSQAGFSSYTQYF.

The rearrangement uses TRBV4-1 and TRBJ1-5; TRBD1 is a possible D gene (5 bases). The V gene lost 0 bases and the J gene lost 5 bases, with 17 bases spanning the gap. Germline V gene sequence: CDR1 MGHRA, CDR2 YSYEKL. This CDR3 comprises 17 residues. CDR3 loop: CASSQDRAGSLYQPQHF. In DNA form, the CDR3 reads TGCGCCAGCAGCCAAGATCGTGCAGGGTCATTGTATCAGCCCCAGCATTTT.

The chain uses TRBV15 and TRBJ2-1; 10 bases agree with TRBD2. Germline trimming cut 6 bases from V and 9 bases from J; bases unmatched to any gene: 8. The germline gives CDR1 LNHNV, CDR2 YYDKDF (reference sequence). The CDR3 sequence is 14 residues long. The DNA for the CDR3 is TGTGCCACCAGAGAAACTAGCGGGACAAGTGAGCAGTTCTTC. Encoded protein: CATRETSGTSEQFF.

The chain couples TRBV5-6 to TRBJ2-3; the D gene is possibly TRBD2 (7 bases). In germline, CDR1 is SGHDT, CDR2 YYEEEE. The CDR3 contains 16 residues. The ends were cut back, 3 bases at V and 3 bases at J, with 17 bases in the middle. Written as DNA, the CDR3 is TGTGCCAGCAGCTCCGGAGTCGGGGGGCCGACAGATACGCAGTATTTT. It translates to CASSSGVGGPTDTQYF.

The sample holds one count of this clone. The rearrangement joins TRBV15 to TRBJ2-2, with TRBD2 matching 7 bases. Germline assignment: CDR1 LNHNV and CDR2 YYDKDF (reference sequence). This CDR3 has 15 amino acids. J was trimmed by 5 bases and V by 0 bases; bases with no gene match: 3. The CDR3 protein is CATSRDEAGTGELFF. The CDR3 DNA is TGTGCCACCAGCAGAGATGAAGCGGGGACCGGGGAGCTGTTTTTT. The variable domain in full, with the rest retrieved from reference TRBV15 and TRBJ2-2, is DAMVIQNPRYQVTQFGKPVTLSCSQTLNHNVMYWYQQKSSQAPKLLFHYYDKDFNNEADTPDNFQSRRPNTSFCFLDIRSPGLGDTAMYLCATSRDEAGTGELFFGEGSRLTVL.

This chain links TRBV4-2 with TRBJ1-5, with D possibly matching TRBD1 (6 bases). With 0 bases removed from V and 3 bases from J, the gap between germline ends came to 9 bases. Per the germline V gene, CDR1 is LGHNA and CDR2 is YNFKEQ. The CDR3 has 15 residues. The CDR3 nucleotides are TGTGCCAGCAGCCAAGATATGGGGGCCAATCAGCCCCAGCATTTT. Protein sequence: CASSQDMGANQPQHF.

The CDR3 bases are TGTGCCAGCAGGGACATTCAGACAGGGAAGCAGTACGAGCAGTACTTC. Its translation is CASRDIQTGKQYEQYF. The chain combines TRBV11-2 with TRBJ2-7, with 7 bases aligning to TRBD1. The CDR3 totals 16 residues. Germline-derived CDR1 and CDR2 are SGHAT and FQNNGV. Unmatched junction bases numbered 15, after V lost 6 bases and J lost 4 bases.

V and J are TRBV6-1 and TRBJ2-7; TRBD2 might be the D (5 bases). This CDR3 is 13 amino acids long. Deletions cut 6 bases from V and 3 bases from J, with 12 bases between. CDR1 and CDR2 (germline): MNHNS, SASEGT. The CDR3 DNA reads TGTGCCAGCAGCCTACAACTAGACTACGAGCAGTACTTC. Translation: CASSLQLDYEQYF.

A remark on this clone: Other DNA sequences in this sample translate to the same CDR3. The chain joins TRBV5-1 to TRBJ2-5, with a weak D call TRBD1 (6 bases). Trimming took off 0 bases at V and 4 bases at J, with 7 bases between the two ends. Germline V CDR1 and CDR2: SGHRS, YFSETQ. The CDR3 sequence is 13 residues long. The CDR3 protein is CASSLGGGETQYF. The CDR3 coding sequence is TGCGCCAGCAGCTTGGGAGGGGGAGAGACCCAGTACTTC.

This chain joins TRBV7-2 and TRBJ1-2, with TRBD1 identical over 9 bases. V shed 3 bases and J 8 bases; nucleotides not matched to a gene: 7. CDR3 length: 14 amino acids. Germline V lookup: CDR1 SGHTA, CDR2 FQGNSA. The CDR3, as DNA: TGTGCCAGCAGCTTCCAACAGGGGGCGCTGGGCTACACCTTC. Translated, it gives CASSFQQGALGYTF.

The chain recombines TRBV18 with TRBJ2-3; TRBD1 matches at 10 bases. Germline V gene data show CDR1 as KGHSH and CDR2 as LQKENI. Trimming took 3 bases from V and 0 from J; bases not matched to a gene: 3. This CDR3 region has 16 residues. The CDR3 DNA follows: TGTGCCAGCTCACCGCGGACAGGGGGTAGCACAGATACGCAGTATTTT. Translation: CASSPRTGGSTDTQYF.

This chain links TRBV12-5 with TRBJ2-1; 7 bases are a match to TRBD1. J gave up 5 bases and V 2 bases, and 6 bases lay outside the gene matches. Germline CDR1 is LGHNT and CDR2 is FRNRAP. The CDR3 extends over 15 amino acids. DNA of the CDR3: TGTGCTAGTGGTTTGCTACAGGGGCGAAACAATGAGCAGTTCTTC. Residues: CASGLLQGRNNEQFF.

V and J are TRBV5-1 and TRBJ2-3; D gene unclear. The CDR3 has 13 amino acids. CDR1 is SGHRS and CDR2 is YFSETQ in the germline V gene. Trimming stripped 0 bases from V and 2 bases from J, with 4 bases between. CDR3 nucleotides: TGCGCCAGCAGCTTGGGAGACACAGATACGCAGTATTTT. This gives the protein CASSLGDTDTQYF.

The chain is built from TRBV5-1 and TRBJ2-1; TRBD2 agrees at 13 bases. Germline assignment: CDR1 SGHRS and CDR2 YFSETQ. The ends lost 1 base at V and 2 bases at J; junction bases unmatched: 3. This CDR3 region has 17 residues. Here the CDR3 reads CASSLTGTSGTYNEQFF. The CDR3 DNA follows: TGCGCCAGCAGCTTGACCGGGACTAGCGGGACCTACAATGAGCAGTTCTTC.

This rearrangement joins TRBV30 to TRBJ1-6; weak D call: TRBD1 (6 bases). The CDR3 sequence is 14 residues long. Trimming removed 3 bases from V and 4 bases from J, with 10 bases in between. CDR1 and CDR2 from the germline V gene are GTSNPN and SVGIG (reference sequence). CDR3 DNA: TGTGCCTGGAGGGACAGCTCTTATAATTCACCCCTCCACTTT. Encoded protein: CAWRDSSYNSPLHF. The full variable domain, in which reference TRBV30 and TRBJ1-6 provide the parts outside the CDR3, is SQTIHQWPATLVQPVGSPLSLECTVEGTSNPNLYWYRQAAGRGLQLLFYSVGIGQISSEVPQNLSASRPQDRQFILSSKKLLLSDSGFYLCAWRDSSYNSPLHFGNGTRLTVT.